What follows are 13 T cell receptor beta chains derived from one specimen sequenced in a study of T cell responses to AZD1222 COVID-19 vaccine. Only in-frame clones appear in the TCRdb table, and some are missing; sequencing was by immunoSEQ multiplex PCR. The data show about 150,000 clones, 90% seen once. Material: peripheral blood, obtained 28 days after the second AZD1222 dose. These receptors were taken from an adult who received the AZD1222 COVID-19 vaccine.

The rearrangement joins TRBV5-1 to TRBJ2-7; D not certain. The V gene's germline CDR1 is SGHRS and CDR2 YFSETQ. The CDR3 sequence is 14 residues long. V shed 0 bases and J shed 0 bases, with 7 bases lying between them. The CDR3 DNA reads TGCGCCAGCAGCTTGGAGGTTCACTCCTACGAGCAGTACTTC. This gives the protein CASSLEVHSYEQYF.

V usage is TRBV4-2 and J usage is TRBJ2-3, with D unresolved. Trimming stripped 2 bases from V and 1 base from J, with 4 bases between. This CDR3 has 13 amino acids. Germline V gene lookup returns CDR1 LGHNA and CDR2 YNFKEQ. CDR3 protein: CASSQKGTDTQYF. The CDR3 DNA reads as TGTGCCAGCAGCCAAAAGGGCACAGATACGCAGTATTTT.

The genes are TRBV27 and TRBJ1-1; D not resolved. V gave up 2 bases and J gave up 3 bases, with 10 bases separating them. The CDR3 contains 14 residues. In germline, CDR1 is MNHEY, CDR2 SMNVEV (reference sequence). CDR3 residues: CASSLRPGDTEAFF. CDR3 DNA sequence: TGTGCCAGCAGTTTAAGGCCTGGGGACACTGAAGCTTTCTTT.

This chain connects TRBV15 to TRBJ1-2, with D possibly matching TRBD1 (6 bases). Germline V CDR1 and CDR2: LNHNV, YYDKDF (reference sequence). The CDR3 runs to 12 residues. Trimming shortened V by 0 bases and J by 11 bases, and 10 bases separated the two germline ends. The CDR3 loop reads CATSRDTDRYTF. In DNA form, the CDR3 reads TGTGCCACCAGCAGAGATACGGACAGATACACCTTC.

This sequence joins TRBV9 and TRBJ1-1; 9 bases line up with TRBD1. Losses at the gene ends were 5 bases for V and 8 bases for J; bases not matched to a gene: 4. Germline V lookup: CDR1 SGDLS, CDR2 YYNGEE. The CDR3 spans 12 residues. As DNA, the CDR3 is TGTGCCAGCAGGGCCGGGACAGGGGAAGCTTTCTTT. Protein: CASRAGTGEAFF.

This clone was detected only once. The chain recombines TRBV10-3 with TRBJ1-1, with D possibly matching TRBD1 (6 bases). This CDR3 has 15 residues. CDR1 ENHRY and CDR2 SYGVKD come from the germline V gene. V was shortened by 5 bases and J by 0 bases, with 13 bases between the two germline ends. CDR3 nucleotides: TGTGCCATCAGTCTAGGGGGTTTCATGAACACTGAAGCTTTCTTT. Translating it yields CAISLGGFMNTEAFF.

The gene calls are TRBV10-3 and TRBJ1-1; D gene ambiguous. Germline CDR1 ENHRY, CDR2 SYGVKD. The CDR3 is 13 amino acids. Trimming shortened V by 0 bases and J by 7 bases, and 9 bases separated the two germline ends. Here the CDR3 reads CAISESGGGEAFF. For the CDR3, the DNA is TGTGCCATCAGTGAGTCCGGAGGAGGTGAAGCTTTCTTT.

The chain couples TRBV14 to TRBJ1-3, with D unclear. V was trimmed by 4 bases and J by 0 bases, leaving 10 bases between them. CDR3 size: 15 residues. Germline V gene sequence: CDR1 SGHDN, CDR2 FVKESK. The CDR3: CASSLGRSSGNTIYF. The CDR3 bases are TGTGCCAGCAGCCTAGGACGAAGCTCTGGAAACACCATATATTTT.

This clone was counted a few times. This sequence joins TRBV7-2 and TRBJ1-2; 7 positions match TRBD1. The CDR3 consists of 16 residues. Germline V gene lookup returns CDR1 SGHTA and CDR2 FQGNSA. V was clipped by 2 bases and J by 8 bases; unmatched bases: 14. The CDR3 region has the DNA TGTGCCAGCAGCTTAAACCCAGCGGACAGGATCTTAGGCTACACCTTC. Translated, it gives CASSLNPADRILGYTF.

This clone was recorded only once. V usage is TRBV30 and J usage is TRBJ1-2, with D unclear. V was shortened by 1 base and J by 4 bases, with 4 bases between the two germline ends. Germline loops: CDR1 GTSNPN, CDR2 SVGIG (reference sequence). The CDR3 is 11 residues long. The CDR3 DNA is TGTGCCTGGAGTGACGGCTATGGCTACACCTTC. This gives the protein CAWSDGYGYTF.

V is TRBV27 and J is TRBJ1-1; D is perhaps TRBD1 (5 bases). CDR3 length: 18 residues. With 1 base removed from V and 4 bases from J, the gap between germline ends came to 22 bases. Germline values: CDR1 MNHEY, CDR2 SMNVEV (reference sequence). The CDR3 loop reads CASSLYRAGGGVGTEAFF. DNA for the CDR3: TGTGCCAGCAGTTTATATAGGGCCGGTGGGGGAGTTGGCACTGAAGCTTTCTTT.

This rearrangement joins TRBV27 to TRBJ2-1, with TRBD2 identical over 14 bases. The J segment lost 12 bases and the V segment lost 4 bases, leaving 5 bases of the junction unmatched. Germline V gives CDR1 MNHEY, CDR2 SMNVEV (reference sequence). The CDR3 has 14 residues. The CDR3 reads CASSSGLAGVAQFF. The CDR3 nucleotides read TGTGCCAGCAGTTCGGGACTAGCGGGAGTGGCGCAGTTCTTC.

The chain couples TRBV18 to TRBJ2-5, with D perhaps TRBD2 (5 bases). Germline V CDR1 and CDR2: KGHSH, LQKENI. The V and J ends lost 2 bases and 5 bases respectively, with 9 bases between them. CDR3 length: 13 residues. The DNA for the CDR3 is TGTGCCAGCTCACCAGGACGCGGGGAGACCCAGTACTTC. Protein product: CASSPGRGETQYF.